This TCR beta chain was recorded in a study of blood T cell repertoires in COVID-19. Those enrolled, adults aged roughly 18 to 95 years, came from 20 to 25 US areas. The V segment lost 10 bases and the J segment 3 bases; nucleotides outside the gene matches: 10. CDR3 length equals 15 residues. Germline-derived CDR1 and CDR2 are SGHVS and FQNEAQ. Method: immunoSEQ multiplex PCR; TCRdb's copy keeps in-frame clones and lacks some. This sample has 120,000 or so clones, with 80% to 85% found just once. The receptor was derived from a young woman who had recovered from COVID-19. Sequences were obtained from PBMCs or T cells enriched from blood (not recorded which). J is TRBJ1-3 and V is TRBV7-8, with 9 bases lining up with TRBD1. The CDR3 protein is CATLTGGYRGNTIYF. DNA for the CDR3: TGTGCCACTCTGACAGGGGGTTACCGTGGAAACACCATATATTTT.